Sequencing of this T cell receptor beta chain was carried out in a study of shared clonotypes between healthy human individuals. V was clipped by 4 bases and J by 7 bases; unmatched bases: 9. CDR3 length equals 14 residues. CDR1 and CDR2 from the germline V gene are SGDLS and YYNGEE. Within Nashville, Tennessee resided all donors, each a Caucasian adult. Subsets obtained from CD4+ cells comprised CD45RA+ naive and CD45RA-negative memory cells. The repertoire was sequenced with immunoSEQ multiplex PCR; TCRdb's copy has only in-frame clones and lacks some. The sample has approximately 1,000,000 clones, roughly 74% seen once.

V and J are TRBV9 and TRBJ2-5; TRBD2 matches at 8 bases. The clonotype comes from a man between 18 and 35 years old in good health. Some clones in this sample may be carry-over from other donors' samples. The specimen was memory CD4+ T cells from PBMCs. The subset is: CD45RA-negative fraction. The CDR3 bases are TGTGCCAGCAGCTCCTCGGGGGGGGCGGCGACCCAGTACTTC. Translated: CASSSSGGAATQYF.